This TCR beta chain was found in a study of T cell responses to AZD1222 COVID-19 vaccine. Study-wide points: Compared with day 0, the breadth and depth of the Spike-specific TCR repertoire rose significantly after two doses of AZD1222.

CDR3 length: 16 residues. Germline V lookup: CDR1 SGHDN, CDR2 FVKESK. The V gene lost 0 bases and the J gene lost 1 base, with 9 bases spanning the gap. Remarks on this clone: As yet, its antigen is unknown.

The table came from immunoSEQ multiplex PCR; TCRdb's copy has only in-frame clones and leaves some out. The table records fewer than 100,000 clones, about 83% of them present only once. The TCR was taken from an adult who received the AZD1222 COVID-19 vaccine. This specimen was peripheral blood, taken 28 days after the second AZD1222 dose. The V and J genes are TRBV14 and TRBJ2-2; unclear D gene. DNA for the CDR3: TGTGCCAGCAGCCAAGATGGGCTAATGAACACCGGGGAGCTGTTTTTT. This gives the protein CASSQDGLMNTGELFF.